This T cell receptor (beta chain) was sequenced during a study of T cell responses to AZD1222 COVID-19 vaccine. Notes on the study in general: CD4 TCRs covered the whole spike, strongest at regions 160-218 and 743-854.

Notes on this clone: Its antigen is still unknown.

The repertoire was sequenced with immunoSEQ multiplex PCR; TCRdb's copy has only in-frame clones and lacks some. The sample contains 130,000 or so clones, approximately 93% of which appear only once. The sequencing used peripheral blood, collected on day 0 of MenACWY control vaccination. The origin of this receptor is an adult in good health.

The chain's CDR3 is CASRDRVRDTEAFF. The DNA of the CDR3 is TGTGCCAGCAGGGACAGGGTTCGGGACACTGAAGCTTTCTTT. This rearrangement joins TRBV27 to TRBJ1-1, with TRBD1 matching over 8 bases. V shed 6 bases, J shed 3 bases, and the junction held 6 bases outside the gene matches. Germline CDR1 MNHEY, CDR2 SMNVEV (reference sequence). The CDR3 extends over 14 amino acids.